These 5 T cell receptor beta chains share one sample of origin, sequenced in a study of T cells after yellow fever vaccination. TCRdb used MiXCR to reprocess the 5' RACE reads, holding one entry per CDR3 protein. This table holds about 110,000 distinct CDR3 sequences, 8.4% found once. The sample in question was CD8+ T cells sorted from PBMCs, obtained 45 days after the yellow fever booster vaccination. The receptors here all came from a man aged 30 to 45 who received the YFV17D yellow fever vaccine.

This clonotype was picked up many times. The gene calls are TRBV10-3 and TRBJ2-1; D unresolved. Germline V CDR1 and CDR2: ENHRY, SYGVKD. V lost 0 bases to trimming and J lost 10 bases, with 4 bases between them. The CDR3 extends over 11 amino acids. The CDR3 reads CAISESREQFF. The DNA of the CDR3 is TGTGCCATCAGTGAGTCGAGGGAGCAGTTCTTC.

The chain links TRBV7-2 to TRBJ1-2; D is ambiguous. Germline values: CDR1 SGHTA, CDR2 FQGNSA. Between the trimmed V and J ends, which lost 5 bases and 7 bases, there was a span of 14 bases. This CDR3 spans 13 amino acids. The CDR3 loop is CASSPLGLTGYTF. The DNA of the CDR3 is TGTGCCAGCAGCCCACTAGGTCTCACTGGCTACACCTTC.

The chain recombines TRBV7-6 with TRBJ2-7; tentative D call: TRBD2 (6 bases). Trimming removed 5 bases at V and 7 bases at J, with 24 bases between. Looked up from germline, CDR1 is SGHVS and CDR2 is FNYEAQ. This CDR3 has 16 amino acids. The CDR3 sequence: CASSPSGGTLWGEQYF. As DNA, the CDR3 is TGTGCCAGCAGCCCTAGTGGGGGGACCTTATGGGGGGAGCAGTACTTC.

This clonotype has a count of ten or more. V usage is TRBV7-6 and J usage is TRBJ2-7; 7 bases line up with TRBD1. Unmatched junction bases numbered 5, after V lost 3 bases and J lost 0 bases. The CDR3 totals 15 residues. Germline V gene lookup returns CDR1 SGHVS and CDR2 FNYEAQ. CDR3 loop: CASSFLTGPSYEQYF. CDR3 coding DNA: TGTGCCAGCAGCTTCCTGACAGGGCCCTCCTACGAGCAGTACTTC. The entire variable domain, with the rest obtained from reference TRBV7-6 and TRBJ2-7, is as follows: GAGVSQSPRYKVTKRGQDVALRCDPISGHVSLYWYRQALGQGPEFLTYFNYEAQQDKSGLPNDRFSAERPEGSISTLTIQRTEQRDSAMYRCASSFLTGPSYEQYFGPGTRLTVT.

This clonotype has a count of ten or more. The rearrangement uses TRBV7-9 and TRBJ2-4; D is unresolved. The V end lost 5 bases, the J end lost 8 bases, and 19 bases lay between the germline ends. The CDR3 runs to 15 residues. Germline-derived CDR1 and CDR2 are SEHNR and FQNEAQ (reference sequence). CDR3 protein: CASSPASDGSDIQYF. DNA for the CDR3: TGTGCCAGCAGCCCAGCTTCGGACGGGTCGGACATTCAGTACTTC.